A single TCR beta chain is shown here with its context. Trimming cost V 5 bases and J 5 bases; bases outside gene matches: 13. The germline V gene encodes CDR1 MNHEY and CDR2 SMNVEV (reference sequence). CDR3 length equals 17 residues. This sample was taken from a study of shared clonotypes between healthy human individuals. CD8 memory merged CD45RO+ cells and CCR7-negative CD45RA+ TemRA cells into one population. Roughly 200 ng DNA, 25,000 to 30,000 T cell genomes, went into each sorted-subset replicate PCR. Profiled with immunoSEQ multiplex PCR; TCRdb holds only in-frame clones, not every one. This repertoire shows 550,000 to 800,000 clones, about 90% found once; its top ten account for about 34%.

Material: memory CD8+ T cells from PBMCs. Subset reported: CD45RO+ cells pooled with CCR7-negative TemRA cells. The V and J genes are TRBV27 and TRBJ2-3, with 10 bases lining up with TRBD2. This TCR was sampled from a man between 18 and 35 years old in good health. Some clones in this sample may be carry-over from other donors' samples. The DNA for the CDR3 is TGTGCCAGCAGTCTCCGACTAGCGGGCGCGTTTGGAGATACGCAGTATTTT. It yields the protein CASSLRLAGAFGDTQYF.